A single sample gave rise to the 18 T cell receptor beta chains below, sequenced in a study of T cell repertoires in cytomegalovirus infection. From the reads, TCRdb called clonotypes with MiXCR, one entry per CDR3 protein. The sample shows under 300,000 distinct CDR3 sequences, around an eighth of them seen only once. The sample was PBMCs. Receptors were obtained from a human donor in good health (CMV status not recorded). Some clones in this sample may be carry-over from other donors' samples.

This chain connects TRBV4-3 to TRBJ2-3; D is ambiguous. Trimming stripped 0 bases from V and 2 bases from J, with 6 bases between. CDR1 and CDR2 (germline): LGHNA, YSLEER. CDR3 length equals 14 residues. CDR3 sequence reads: CASSQDDATDTQYF. CDR3 sequence (DNA): TGCGCCAGCAGCCAAGATGACGCCACAGATACGCAGTATTTT.

This clonotype was counted ten times or more. The chain links TRBV28 to TRBJ2-4; 7 bases fit TRBD2. Germline trimming cut 6 bases from V and 0 bases from J; bases unmatched to any gene: 14. Per the germline V gene, CDR1 is MDHEN and CDR2 is SYDVKM. This CDR3 is built from 18 residues. The CDR3 sequence: CASRQAGTPGLAKNIQYF. The CDR3 DNA is TGTGCCAGCAGACAAGCGGGGACGCCAGGACTAGCCAAAAACATTCAGTACTTC.

The table lists this clonotype with many counts. The chain carries TRBV4-3 and TRBJ1-2, with TRBD1 as a possible D gene (5 bases). The CDR3 extends over 14 amino acids. V shed 0 bases and J shed 8 bases, with 13 bases lying between them. Per germline, CDR1 LGHNA and CDR2 YSLEER. CDR3 sequence: CASSQDRDSGGYTF. CDR3 DNA: TGCGCCAGCAGCCAAGACAGGGACTCGGGCGGCTACACCTTC.

This chain's CDR3 is CASSIVSSRGNEQFF. The CDR3 DNA is TGTGCCAGTAGTATCGTATCCTCCCGGGGCAATGAGCAGTTCTTC. This rearrangement joins TRBV19 to TRBJ2-1, with D maybe TRBD2 (5 bases). This CDR3 is 15 amino acids long. The V gene lost 3 bases and the J gene lost 6 bases, with 15 bases spanning the gap. CDR1 LNHDA and CDR2 SQIVND come from the germline V gene (reference sequence).

This clonotype appeared many times. V usage is TRBV7-2 and J usage is TRBJ2-5, with 12 nucleotides matching TRBD1. Germline loops: CDR1 SGHTA, CDR2 FQGNSA. The CDR3 is 15 amino acids. The V gene end was trimmed by 5 bases and the J gene end by 5 bases; junction bases not matched to a gene: 6. The CDR3 sequence: CASSLGTGGWETQYF. DNA for the CDR3: TGTGCCAGCAGCCTCGGGACAGGGGGCTGGGAGACCCAGTACTTC.

This clonotype has just a few counts. The chain recombines TRBV5-6 with TRBJ2-1; 8 bases are a match to TRBD2. The CDR3 is 15 residues long. The germline V gene has CDR1 SGHDT and CDR2 YYEEEE. Unmatched junction bases numbered 8, after V lost 0 bases and J lost 9 bases. The CDR3 sequence is CASSLGNGGVSEQFF. Written as DNA, the CDR3 is TGTGCCAGCAGCTTGGGTAACGGGGGGGTAAGTGAGCAGTTCTTC.

J is TRBJ1-2 and V is TRBV20-1; TRBD1 matches 12 bases. Germline CDR1 is DFQATT and CDR2 is SNEGSKA (reference sequence). With 0 bases clipped from V and 8 bases from J, the junction kept 7 bases outside the gene matches. The CDR3 has 15 residues. The CDR3 is CSARDWGQGAWGYTF. The CDR3 DNA reads as TGCAGTGCTAGAGATTGGGGACAGGGGGCTTGGGGCTACACCTTC.

In its sample, this clonotype was seen many times. The chain joins TRBV6-2 or TRBV6-3 to TRBJ1-1; 7 bases match TRBD1. V gave up 8 bases and J gave up 8 bases; unmatched junction bases: 5. Germline CDR1 and CDR2: MNHEY and SVGEGT. This CDR3 has 11 amino acids. This CDR3 is CASATGSEAFF. The CDR3 nucleotides read TGTGCCAGCGCGACAGGGTCCGAAGCTTTCTTT.

This clonotype has ten or more counts. The V call is TRBV19, the J call TRBJ1-2; D is unresolved. This CDR3 has 15 amino acids. V lost 3 bases and J lost 2, with 13 bases in between. Germline V gene data show CDR1 as LNHDA and CDR2 as SQIVND (reference sequence). CDR3 in amino acids: CASSIRGAKNYGYTF. In nucleotides, the CDR3 is TGTGCCAGTAGTATCCGAGGAGCGAAGAACTATGGCTACACCTTC.

In its sample, this clonotype was seen a few times. The rearrangement joins TRBV25-1 to TRBJ1-2; D is perhaps TRBD1 (5 bases). V dropped 6 bases and J dropped 5 bases, with 16 bases sitting between them. The CDR3 consists of 14 residues. Germline CDR1 and CDR2: MGHDK and SYGVNS. The CDR3 loop is CASSGGGDRYGYTF. In DNA, the CDR3 is TGTGCCAGCAGCGGTGGGGGGGATCGATATGGCTACACCTTC.

This clonotype was counted at least ten times. The gene calls are TRBV20-1 and TRBJ1-4, with D tentatively TRBD1 (5 bases). Trimming shortened V by 6 bases and J by 5 bases, and 10 bases separated the two germline ends. This CDR3 contains 12 residues. Germline V gene data show CDR1 as DFQATT and CDR2 as SNEGSKA (reference sequence). The CDR3 DNA follows: TGCAGTGCGAGGGACGGGAATGAAAAACTGTTTTTT. Its translation: CSARDGNEKLFF.

The V gene is TRBV3-1, the J gene TRBJ2-2; D gene uncertain. This CDR3 is 14 amino acids long. CDR1 is LGHDT and CDR2 is YNNKEL in the germline V gene (reference sequence). With 3 bases removed from V and 1 base from J, the gap between germline ends came to 6 bases. This CDR3 is CASSQIMNTGELFF. In DNA, the CDR3 is TGTGCCAGCAGCCAGATAATGAACACCGGGGAGCTGTTTTTT.

CDR3 residues: CSARDWGAGPRAGDEQYF. CDR3 sequence (DNA): TGCAGTGCTAGAGATTGGGGAGCAGGCCCCCGAGCGGGAGACGAGCAGTACTTC. The chain is built from TRBV20-1 and TRBJ2-7, with 8 bases aligning to TRBD2. This CDR3 comprises 18 residues. Per the germline V gene, CDR1 is DFQATT and CDR2 is SNEGSKA (reference sequence). Trimming at V came to 0 bases and at J to 5 bases, leaving 18 bases not matched to a gene.

In its sample, this clonotype was seen many times. The rearrangement uses TRBV7-2 and TRBJ2-7; 12 positions match TRBD1. Germline CDR1 and CDR2: SGHTA and FQGNSA. Germline trimming cut 5 bases from V and 6 bases from J; bases unmatched to any gene: 11. This CDR3 has 16 amino acids. CDR3 bases: TGTGCCAGCAGCCAACAGGGACAGGGGGCTGGTGGCGAGCAGTACTTC. Translating it yields CASSQQGQGAGGEQYF.

This clonotype has at least ten counts. The chain carries TRBV7-2 and TRBJ1-2; 7 positions agree with TRBD1. The V segment lost 10 bases and the J segment 4 bases; nucleotides outside the gene matches: 27. This CDR3 region has 19 residues. Per germline, CDR1 SGHTA and CDR2 FQGNSA. The CDR3 spells CAIFGVSGLGQTIIYGYTF. CDR3 sequence (DNA): TGTGCCATCTTTGGGGTTTCCGGTCTGGGACAGACCATCATCTATGGCTACACCTTC.

This clonotype was seen at least ten times. J is TRBJ1-2 and V is TRBV6-1, with TRBD1 identical over 9 bases. The germline V gene has CDR1 MNHNS and CDR2 SASEGT. This CDR3 region has 15 residues. V lost 5 bases and J lost 6; bases outside the gene matches: 10. The CDR3: CASSYFDRGMNGYTF. CDR3 coding DNA: TGTGCCAGCAGTTATTTTGACAGGGGGATGAATGGCTACACCTTC.

The chain carries TRBV20-1 and TRBJ2-7; 8 bases line up with TRBD2. This CDR3 comprises 15 residues. CDR1 is DFQATT and CDR2 is SNEGSKA in the germline V gene (reference sequence). Trimming at V came to 5 bases and at J to 7 bases, leaving 16 bases not matched to a gene. The CDR3 region has the DNA TGCAGTGCTTGTGACGGCGGGAGGAACCCTCGTGAGCAGTACTTC. Protein product: CSACDGGRNPREQYF.

In its sample, this clonotype was seen many times. V is TRBV7-2 and J is TRBJ2-3; unclear D gene. Germline V gives CDR1 SGHTA, CDR2 FQGNSA. The CDR3 is 15 amino acids. V was clipped by 1 base and J by 2 bases, with 10 bases between them. CDR3 DNA: TGTGCCAGCAGCTTAGAGGGCAGGAACACAGATACGCAGTATTTT. This sequence encodes CASSLEGRNTDTQYF.